The next 2 T cell receptor beta chains were all read from a single sample in a study of CD8+ T cells in alopecia areata. Reverse transcription of extracted RNA yielded cDNA, which provided the sequencing template. The protocol was immunoSEQ multiplex PCR, while the TCRdb copy is restricted to in-frame clones and leaves out a portion. The data show over 110,000 clones, around 51% seen once. The sample here was CD4+ T cells sorted from blood, taken at week 0. The source of these receptors is a human donor with alopecia areata.

This clone was seen a handful of times. This chain joins TRBV28 and TRBJ2-5, with D uncertain. This CDR3 region has 12 residues. V lost 5 bases, J lost 2 bases, and 6 bases lay in between. Germline values: CDR1 MDHEN, CDR2 SYDVKM. CDR3 DNA: TGTGCCAGCAGTACCCCTCAAGAGACCCAGTACTTC. Its translation: CASSTPQETQYF.

CDR3 sequence (DNA): TGCGCCAGCAGCCAAGCTAGGGTCTCCCATGGCTACACCTTC. This sequence encodes CASSQARVSHGYTF. This chain connects TRBV4-3 to TRBJ1-2; D is ambiguous. Germline V gives CDR1 LGHNA, CDR2 YSLEER. The ends were cut back, 1 base at V and 6 bases at J, with 12 bases in the middle. The CDR3 spans 14 residues.